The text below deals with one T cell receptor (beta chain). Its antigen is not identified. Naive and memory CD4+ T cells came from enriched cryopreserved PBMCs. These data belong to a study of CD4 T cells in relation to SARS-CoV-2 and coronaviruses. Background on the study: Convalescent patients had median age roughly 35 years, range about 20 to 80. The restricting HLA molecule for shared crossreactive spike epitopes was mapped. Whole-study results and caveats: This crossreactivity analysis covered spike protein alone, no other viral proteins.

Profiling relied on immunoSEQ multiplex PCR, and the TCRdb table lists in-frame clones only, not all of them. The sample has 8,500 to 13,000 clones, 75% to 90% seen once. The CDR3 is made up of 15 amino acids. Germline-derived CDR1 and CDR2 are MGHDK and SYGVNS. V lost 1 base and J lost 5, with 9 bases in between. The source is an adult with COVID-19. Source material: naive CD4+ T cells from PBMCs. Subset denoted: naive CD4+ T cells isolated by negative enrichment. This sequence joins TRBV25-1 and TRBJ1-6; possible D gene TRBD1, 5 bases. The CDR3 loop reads CASSELAGNNSPLHF. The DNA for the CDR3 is TGTGCCAGCAGTGAATTAGCAGGGAATAATTCACCCCTCCACTTT.